This T cell receptor beta chain was identified during a study of Ad26.COV2.S vaccination and SARS-CoV-2 variants. Libraries were prepared by immunoSEQ multiplex PCR; TCRdb keeps only in-frame clonotypes and omits some of them. This table holds some 420,000 clones, roughly 90% found once. Germline CDR1 is LNHDA and CDR2 is SQIVND (reference sequence). This CDR3 spans 14 amino acids. Trimming took 4 bases from V and 4 from J; bases not matched to a gene: 4. Regarding treatment: about 20 received Ad26.COV2.S at low or high dose, single or two shots; several received placebo; per-sample allocation not given. Specimen acquisition occurred on day 63 following the initial vaccine or placebo injection.

Sample: peripheral blood, taken in a trial of Ad26.COV2.S vaccine versus placebo. This receptor was obtained from a person aged 18-60 years who received the Ad26.COV2.S COVID-19 vaccine or a placebo. The chain joins TRBV19 to TRBJ1-5; 7 bases are a match to TRBD1. Here the CDR3 reads CASSTTGSNQPQHF. CDR3 in DNA: TGTGCCAGTAGTACGACAGGGAGTAATCAGCCCCAGCATTTT.